Each of the 6 T cell receptor beta chains below was sequenced from the same sample in a study of cytomegalovirus exposure and HLA in healthy donors. 13 Jbeta primers and 60 Vbeta primers were used for the PCR. Only in-frame clones appear in the TCRdb table, and some are missing; sequencing was by immunoSEQ multiplex PCR. This table holds around 170,000 clones, over 70% found once. Sequenced sample: PBMCs. The receptors come from a woman between 50 and 59 years old in good health and CMV-seropositive.

A single count supports this clone. J is TRBJ2-1 and V is TRBV11-2; 8 bases are shared with TRBD2. V shed 5 bases, J shed 5 bases, and the junction held 11 bases outside the gene matches. Germline loops: CDR1 SGHAT, CDR2 FQNNGV. The CDR3 contains 16 residues. CDR3 sequence reads: CASSTRAGGFNNEQFF. In nucleotides, the CDR3 is TGTGCCAGCAGCACGCGGGCGGGAGGATTTAACAATGAGCAGTTCTTC.

The V gene is TRBV10-3, the J gene TRBJ1-1; 8 nucleotides line up with TRBD1. This CDR3 is built from 14 residues. The trim removed 7 bases at V and 4 bases at J, leaving 8 bases unmatched. Looked up from germline, CDR1 is ENHRY and CDR2 is SYGVKD. CDR3 loop: CAIKTGGGSTEAFF. The CDR3 DNA reads as TGTGCCATCAAAACAGGGGGGGGGAGCACTGAAGCTTTCTTT.

The chain has TRBV7-2 and TRBJ2-7, with a tentative D call TRBD1 (6 bases). This CDR3 is built from 14 residues. Germline V gene lookup returns CDR1 SGHTA and CDR2 FQGNSA. Trimming removed 2 bases from V and 0 bases from J, with 8 bases in between. The CDR3 sequence is CASSLQGLSYEQYF. The CDR3 DNA reads TGTGCCAGCAGCTTACAGGGGCTCTCCTACGAGCAGTACTTC.

V and J are TRBV2 and TRBJ1-1, with 10 bases lining up with TRBD1. This CDR3 is 16 amino acids long. J gave up 3 bases and V 4 bases, and 8 bases lay outside the gene matches. Germline CDR1 SNHLY, CDR2 FYNNEI. As DNA, the CDR3 is TGTGCCAGCAGTGGGTTGGGACAGGGGATTGACACTGAAGCTTTCTTT. It codes for CASSGLGQGIDTEAFF.

This clone has a handful of counts. This rearrangement joins TRBV7-9 to TRBJ2-5; weak D call: TRBD1 (6 bases). The CDR3 extends over 16 amino acids. V was shortened by 4 bases and J by 4 bases, with 19 bases between the two germline ends. Per germline, CDR1 SEHNR and CDR2 FQNEAQ (reference sequence). As DNA, the CDR3 is TGTGCCAGCAGCTCGTTTTACAGGGTTGTTTCAGAGACCCAGTACTTC. Its translation: CASSSFYRVVSETQYF.

The rearrangement links TRBV18 to TRBJ1-1; maybe TRBD1 (6 bases). CDR3 size: 15 residues. CDR1 is KGHSH, CDR2 LQKENI, per germline. V was clipped by 0 bases and J by 1 base, with 9 bases between them. CDR3: CASSPPGGANTEAFF. The CDR3 region has the DNA TGTGCCAGCTCACCACCAGGGGGGGCGAACACTGAAGCTTTCTTT. The whole variable domain, filled in from reference TRBV18 and TRBJ1-1, reads NAGVMQNPRHLVRRRGQEARLRCSPMKGHSHVYWYRQLPEEGLKFMVYLQKENIIDESGMPKERFSAEFPKEGPSILRIQQVVRGDSAAYFCASSPPGGANTEAFFGQGTRLTVV.